A single sample gave rise to the 21 T cell receptor beta chains below, sequenced in a study of blood T cells in healthy people across ages. The second PCR ran roughly 7 to 11 cycles with a sample-barcoded 5' primer and J-beta primers. One entry per CDR3 protein results from TCRdb running MiXCR on the 5' RACE reads. The sample shows more than 500,000 distinct CDR3 sequences, roughly a quarter of them seen only once. Another study also made use of these data, one on T cells of mothers and their children.

The sample consisted of blood. The receptors were sampled from a boy aged 2 to 9 in good health.

This clonotype has only a few counts. The V and J genes are TRBV24-1 and TRBJ2-5, with 9 positions matching TRBD2. The end of the DNA aligns better with TRBJ2-1, so the J call may be wrong. In germline, CDR1 is KGHDR, CDR2 SFDVKD. The CDR3 extends over 16 amino acids. CDR3 sequence reads: CATSDPTSGGYNEQFF. The CDR3 DNA reads as TGTGCCACCAGTGACCCGACTAGCGGCGGGTACAATGAGCAGTTCTTC.

The CDR3 is CATSILAGGFNEQFF. The CDR3 DNA reads TGTGCCACCAGCATTCTAGCGGGGGGATTCAATGAGCAGTTCTTC. V is TRBV15 and J is TRBJ2-1, with 11 bases that match TRBD2. The V gene's germline CDR1 is LNHNV and CDR2 YYDKDF (reference sequence). With V trimmed by 4 bases and J by 6 bases, 5 bases remained unmatched. This CDR3 is built from 15 residues.

The V gene is TRBV12-3 or TRBV12-4, the J gene TRBJ2-2, with 9 bases matching TRBD1. Germline trimming cut 5 bases from V and 6 bases from J; bases unmatched to any gene: 1. The CDR3 covers 13 residues. CDR3 bases: TGTGCCAGCAGTGGACAGGGGCCCGGGGAGCTGTTTTTT. It yields the protein CASSGQGPGELFF.

The chain carries TRBV23-1 and TRBJ2-5; D is uncertain. TRBV23-1 is reported as an ORF; its role is uncertain. The V and J ends lost 1 base and 3 bases respectively, with 15 bases between them. CDR3 length equals 16 residues. Here the CDR3 DNA reads TGCGCCAGCAGTCAATTATTTGGACCGAAAAAAGAGACCCAGTACTTC. Amino acids: CASSQLFGPKKETQYF.

V usage is TRBV2 and J usage is TRBJ1-1; D unresolved. Germline CDR1 reads SNHLY; CDR2 reads FYNNEI. This CDR3 has 13 residues. V lost 8 bases to trimming and J lost 0 bases, with 10 bases between them. Here the CDR3 reads CASATALNTEAFF. The CDR3 nucleotides read TGTGCCAGCGCGACGGCACTGAACACTGAAGCTTTCTTT.

This clonotype occurred a few times. The chain uses TRBV7-6 and TRBJ2-1; D is ambiguous. V lost 8 bases, J lost 2 bases, and 10 bases lay in between. The CDR3 runs to 13 residues. In germline, CDR1 is SGHVS, CDR2 FNYEAQ. CDR3 DNA sequence: TGTGCCAGCCAGATCGGGCCCTACAATGAGCAGTTCTTC. It translates to CASQIGPYNEQFF.

This clonotype was seen only a few times. This chain joins TRBV29-1 and TRBJ2-1, with D tentatively TRBD2 (5 bases). Between the trimmed V and J ends, which lost 1 base and 10 bases, there was a span of 11 bases. The germline V gene encodes CDR1 SQVTM and CDR2 ANQGSEA. CDR3 length equals 12 residues. The CDR3 DNA sequence: TGCAGCGTTGAAGGAGGACGGGGAGAGCAGTTCTTC. Amino acid sequence: CSVEGGRGEQFF.

This sequence joins TRBV30 and TRBJ1-1; a possible D gene is TRBD1 (5 bases). CDR3 length: 14 residues. Germline CDR1 GTSNPN, CDR2 SVGIG (reference sequence). Deletions cut 5 bases from V and 3 bases from J, with 16 bases between. The CDR3 nucleotides are TGTGCCTGGCGCATTGGGGGGAGGTACACTGAAGCTTTCTTT. Amino acid sequence: CAWRIGGRYTEAFF.

On this clonotype itself: The junction departs from germline at one end; a sequencing error may be responsible. The chain links TRBV12-3 or TRBV12-4 to TRBJ1-2, with TRBD1 as a possible D gene (6 bases). The CDR3 covers 14 residues. CDR3 residues: CVSSLRGGGYGYTF. In DNA form, the CDR3 reads TGTGTCAGCAGTTTACGGGGGGGCGGCTATGGCTACACCTTC.

The chain recombines TRBV10-3 with TRBJ2-3; tentatively, D is TRBD2 (5 bases). Per germline, CDR1 ENHRY and CDR2 SYGVKD. Between the trimmed V and J ends, which lost 4 bases and 10 bases, there was a span of 9 bases. This CDR3 is built from 11 residues. The CDR3 bases are TGTGCCATCAGTGTTCGGGATGCGCAGTATTTT. Translating gives CAISVRDAQYF.

This clonotype was picked up a small number of times. The CDR3 nucleotides are TGTGCCAGCAGTTTCCACCCGGGACTAGCGGGAGGGCCTTCCTACGAGCAGTACTTC. Translation: CASSFHPGLAGGPSYEQYF. The V gene is TRBV12-3 or TRBV12-4, the J gene TRBJ2-7; 16 bases line up with TRBD2. V was clipped by 3 bases and J by 1 base; unmatched bases: 9. This CDR3 comprises 19 residues.

This chain joins TRBV7-6 and TRBJ2-4; the D is unclear. Germline values: CDR1 SGHVS, CDR2 FNYEAQ. The CDR3 is 15 amino acids. The ends were cut back, 1 base at V and 7 bases at J, with 14 bases in the middle. CDR3 coding DNA: TGTGCCAGCAGCTTAGAGGCCGGGCGTAGTAACATTCAGTACTTC. Translated: CASSLEAGRSNIQYF. Based on the CDR3 plus reference TRBV7-6 and TRBJ2-4, the full variable domain is GAGVSQSPRYKVTKRGQDVALRCDPISGHVSLYWYRQALGQGPEFLTYFNYEAQQDKSGLPNDRFSAERPEGSISTLTIQRTEQRDSAMYRCASSLEAGRSNIQYFGAGTRLSVL.

This clonotype was observed many times. The chain uses TRBV7-9 and TRBJ2-2; no clear D gene. Germline CDR1 and CDR2: SEHNR and FQNEAQ (reference sequence). V was cut by 6 bases and J by 3 bases, with 2 bases left in between. The CDR3 loop spans 11 amino acids. The CDR3 region is CASRDTGELFF. The DNA for the CDR3 is TGTGCCAGCAGGGACACCGGGGAGCTGTTTTTT.

The chain uses TRBV5-1 and TRBJ1-1; D gene ambiguous. Per the germline V gene, CDR1 is SGHRS and CDR2 is YFSETQ. Between the trimmed V and J ends, which lost 4 bases and 3 bases, there was a span of 16 bases. The CDR3 spans 15 residues. The DNA for the CDR3 is TGCGCCAGCAGCCCCTTCGAGGGAACCGACACTGAAGCTTTCTTT. This encodes CASSPFEGTDTEAFF.

This clonotype has a handful of counts. The gene calls are TRBV9 and TRBJ2-5; 7 positions agree with TRBD1. The J call is in doubt because the DNA end fits TRBJ2-7 better. Germline assignment: CDR1 SGDLS and CDR2 YYNGEE. This CDR3 is built from 14 residues. CDR3 sequence (DNA): TGTGCCAGCAGCGCGGGACAGTGGACCTACGAGCAGTACTTC. It specifies CASSAGQWTYEQYF.

This clonotype was counted many times. The rearrangement links TRBV2 to TRBJ1-5; D gene ambiguous. This CDR3 comprises 15 residues. Trimming took 6 bases from V and 0 from J, leaving 12 bases between them. Germline CDR1 is SNHLY and CDR2 is FYNNEI. The CDR3 loop reads CASRASLVSNQPQHF. The CDR3 DNA is TGTGCCAGCAGAGCCTCACTTGTTAGCAATCAGCCCCAGCATTTT. The full variable domain, completed using reference TRBV2 and TRBJ1-5, is EPEVTQTPSHQVTQMGQEVILRCVPISNHLYFYWYRQILGQKVEFLVSFYNNEISEKSEIFDDQFSVERPDGSNFTLKIRSTKLEDSAMYFCASRASLVSNQPQHFGDGTRLSIL.

This clonotype was seen just once. This chain uses TRBV9 with TRBJ2-5, with D perhaps TRBD1 (6 bases). The CDR3 has 14 amino acids. Per germline, CDR1 SGDLS and CDR2 YYNGEE. V was clipped by 0 bases and J by 4 bases, with 10 bases between them. The CDR3 reads CASSVAGDGETQYF. In DNA form, the CDR3 reads TGTGCCAGCAGCGTAGCAGGGGACGGAGAGACCCAGTACTTC.

V is TRBV6-1 and J is TRBJ2-3, with a weak D call TRBD2 (6 bases). Per the germline V gene, CDR1 is MNHNS and CDR2 is SASEGT. V was cut by 7 bases and J by 2 bases, with 16 bases left in between. There are 15 residues in the CDR3. The CDR3 region is CASIRGESATDTQYF. As DNA, the CDR3 is TGTGCCAGCATCCGCGGGGAATCTGCCACAGATACGCAGTATTTT.

The V call is TRBV28, the J call TRBJ2-5; perhaps TRBD2 as D (6 bases). The CDR3 loop spans 15 amino acids. Per germline, CDR1 MDHEN and CDR2 SYDVKM. V dropped 8 bases and J dropped 2 bases, with 18 bases sitting between them. In DNA form, the CDR3 reads TGTGCCAGCGACGATAGCTGGGGGGAGCAAGAGACCCAGTACTTC. Translated, it gives CASDDSWGEQETQYF.

This clonotype has a handful of counts. This sequence joins TRBV3-1 and TRBJ2-3; either TRBD1 or TRBD2 may supply D (6 bases each). Germline CDR1 reads LGHDT; CDR2 reads YNNKEL (reference sequence). V was cut by 1 base and J by 4 bases, with 9 bases left in between. The CDR3 spans 14 residues. This CDR3 is CASSQGGAADTQYF. In DNA, the CDR3 is TGTGCCAGCAGCCAAGGGGGGGCTGCAGATACGCAGTATTTT.

This clonotype has a handful of counts. The chain employs TRBV6-1 and TRBJ2-5; the D gene is possibly TRBD2 (6 bases). The germline gives CDR1 MNHNS, CDR2 SASEGT. V was cut by 1 base and J by 2 bases, with 17 bases left in between. The CDR3 has 17 amino acids. Here the CDR3 DNA reads TGTGCCAGCAGTGAAGGGGCAGGGAGGAGTGGGCAAGAGACCCAGTACTTC. Translated: CASSEGAGRSGQETQYF.